This T cell receptor beta chain derives from a study of blood T cell repertoires in COVID-19. Study details: Some COVID-19 samples were acute and others convalescent; all came from the United States, Italy and Spain. In each case, the material was cDNA or gDNA derived from T cells, B-cell-depleted T cells, or PBMCs.

In germline, CDR1 is SQVTM, CDR2 ANQGSEA. There are 13 residues in the CDR3. V was clipped by 3 bases and J by 2 bases, with 8 bases between them. In the source study's methods: It was from reference gene primer amplification that nucleated cell counts were estimated. TCRdb's table, derived via immunoSEQ multiplex PCR, lists solely in-frame clones and lacks some. The V and J calls and clone size are taken from that table; D and trimming were inferred from the DNA. The sample consists of 50,000 to 65,000 clones, less than 90% of them appearing once. The J gene is TRBJ2-1, the V gene TRBV29-1, with D unclear. Sequenced material: peripheral blood. The receptor was isolated from a man between 60 and 70 years old with acute or convalescent COVID-19. As DNA, the CDR3 is TGCAGCGTTGACCCCAAAACCTACAATGAGCAGTTCTTC. The encoded protein is CSVDPKTYNEQFF.